The 25 T cell receptor beta chains below all came from one sample that was sequenced in a study of T cells in Graves' hyperthyroidism and ophthalmopathy. Amplification yielded TCR beta CDR3 regions, with RNA transcripts as the source. Researchers ran a first-round RT-PCR on the TCR CDR3 using the HTBI primer set. TCRdb analysed the multiplex PCR reads with MiXCR anew, one entry per CDR3 protein. The sample holds just under 750,000 distinct CDR3 sequences, about 35% seen once. The sequencing sample was made of blood. These receptors came from a woman in her thirties or forties with Graves' hyperthyroidism.

The rearrangement uses TRBV7-2 and TRBJ1-1; perhaps TRBD1 as D (5 bases). This CDR3 region has 16 residues. V lost 5 bases and J 3 bases, leaving 19 bases between the germline ends. CDR1 and CDR2 (germline): SGHTA, FQGNSA. DNA of the CDR3: TGTGCCAGCAGCCGAACCCCCTACCCGGGGGACACTGAAGCTTTCTTT. Its translation: CASSRTPYPGDTEAFF. The full variable domain, rest sourced from reference TRBV7-2 and TRBJ1-1, is GAGVSQSPSNKVTEKGKDVELRCDPISGHTALYWYRQSLGQGLEFLIYFQGNSAPDKSGLPSDRFSAERTGGSVSTLTIQRTQQEDSAVYLCASSRTPYPGDTEAFFGQGTRLTVV.

For this clonotype: Being one base from a much bigger clone, this may be a read error. The gene calls are TRBV7-8 and TRBJ1-1; a weak D match, TRBD1 (6 bases). From germline, CDR1 is SGHVS and CDR2 FQNEAQ. This CDR3 contains 15 residues. The CDR3 loop is CASNLVDRRNTEAFF. The CDR3 nucleotides are TGTGCCAGCAACTTAGTTGACAGGAGGAACACTGAAGCTTTCTTT.

Many counts were recorded for this clonotype. One junction end does not reproduce the germline sequence, and a read error may be involved. V usage is TRBV7-7 and J usage is TRBJ2-5, with 10 nucleotides matching TRBD2. From germline, CDR1 is SSHAT and CDR2 FNYEAQ (reference sequence). The CDR3 totals 18 residues. The CDR3 DNA reads as TGTGCTAGCAGCCCCCGTACCCATACTAGCGGGGACCAAGAGACCCAGTACTTC. Protein sequence: CASSPRTHTSGDQETQYF.

This clonotype was counted ten times or more. The V gene is TRBV7-2, the J gene TRBJ2-5; D is unresolved. The CDR3 sequence is 13 residues long. V was pared by 3 bases and J by 8 bases, with 13 bases between. Germline lookup yields CDR1 SGHTA and CDR2 FQGNSA. In DNA form, the CDR3 reads TGTGCCAGCAGCTTCGACACTACCCCAACCCAGTACTTC. Its protein product is CASSFDTTPTQYF.

At least ten counts were recorded for this clonotype. V usage is TRBV5-1 and J usage is TRBJ1-4; D not resolved. This CDR3 region has 14 residues. The V end lost 6 bases, the J end lost 0 bases, and 9 bases lay between the germline ends. Germline V gene sequence: CDR1 SGHRS, CDR2 YFSETQ. The CDR3 region has the DNA TGCGCCAGCAAGACTCAATCAACTAATGAAAAACTGTTTTTT. It encodes CASKTQSTNEKLFF.

The sample holds many counts of this clonotype. The genes are TRBV11-1 and TRBJ1-5, with D uncertain. Trimming cost V 0 bases and J 5 bases, with 5 bases left between them. The CDR3 sequence is 13 residues long. Per the germline V gene, CDR1 is SGHAT and CDR2 is FQDESV (reference sequence). The CDR3 loop is CASSLADDQPQHF. The CDR3, as DNA: TGTGCCAGCAGCTTAGCAGACGATCAGCCCCAGCATTTT. The complete variable domain, with remaining parts taken from reference TRBV11-1 and TRBJ1-5, reads EAEVAQSPRYKITEKSQAVAFWCDPISGHATLYWYRQILGQGPELLVQFQDESVVDDSQLPKDRFSAERLKGVDSTLKIQPAELGDSAMYLCASSLADDQPQHFGDGTRLSIL.

This clonotype has only a few counts. The rearrangement uses TRBV9 and TRBJ1-1; D is uncertain. V shed 0 bases and J shed 5 bases, with 11 bases lying between them. CDR3 length: 14 amino acids. Germline CDR1 is SGDLS and CDR2 is YYNGEE. The CDR3 is CASSVGGRETEAFF. The CDR3 DNA reads as TGTGCCAGCAGCGTAGGGGGTCGGGAGACTGAAGCTTTCTTT.

The table lists this clonotype with many counts. The chain recombines TRBV2 with TRBJ2-5, with 10 bases matching TRBD2. Trimming at V came to 4 bases and at J to 1 base, leaving 3 bases not matched to a gene. The CDR3 loop spans 15 amino acids. CDR1 is SNHLY and CDR2 is FYNNEI in the germline V gene. The DNA of the CDR3 is TGTGCCAGCAGTGGGGGACTAGCGTCCCAAGAGACCCAGTACTTC. It yields the protein CASSGGLASQETQYF.

The V gene is TRBV7-2, the J gene TRBJ2-1; D is ambiguous. The CDR3 consists of 15 residues. The germline V gene encodes CDR1 SGHTA and CDR2 FQGNSA. Trimming cost V 5 bases and J 5 bases, with 16 bases left between them. CDR3 region: CASSLNSDGNNEQFF. The CDR3 DNA is TGTGCCAGCAGCCTAAACTCGGACGGTAACAATGAGCAGTTCTTC.

The gene calls are TRBV7-2 and TRBJ2-3; possibly TRBD1 or TRBD2 for D (6 bases each). In germline, CDR1 is SGHTA, CDR2 FQGNSA. V lost 11 bases, J lost 0 bases, and 18 bases lay in between. The CDR3 covers 15 residues. This CDR3 is CACREGDSSTDTQYF. CDR3 sequence (DNA): TGTGCCTGCCGTGAGGGGGACTCTAGCACAGATACGCAGTATTTT.

This clonotype was observed many times. The V and J genes are TRBV29-1 and TRBJ1-1, with 7 bases fitting TRBD1. This CDR3 is built from 13 residues. J lost 0 bases, V lost 3 bases, and 1 base had no gene match. The V gene's germline CDR1 is SQVTM and CDR2 ANQGSEA. The DNA of the CDR3 is TGCAGCGTTGAGGACAGGATGAACACTGAAGCTTTCTTT. Amino acid sequence: CSVEDRMNTEAFF.

This clonotype has ten or more counts. The genes are TRBV7-9 and TRBJ1-6; TRBD1 aligns across 12 bases. Per germline, CDR1 SEHNR and CDR2 FQNEAQ (reference sequence). Losses at the gene ends were 5 bases for V and 16 bases for J; bases not matched to a gene: 15. The CDR3 consists of 16 residues. The CDR3 DNA is TGTGCCAGCAGCCCGCGGCGGGGACAGGGGGCGCGAAGACTCCACTTT. The encoded protein is CASSPRRGQGARRLHF.

This clonotype was recorded a few times. This chain uses TRBV20-1 with TRBJ2-5, with a weak D call TRBD1 (6 bases). The V gene's germline CDR1 is DFQATT and CDR2 SNEGSKA (reference sequence). The CDR3 is 15 residues long. Trimming stripped 6 bases from V and 5 bases from J, with 22 bases between. The CDR3 region has the DNA TGCAGTGCCCCGAGGGGCCCAGGGGTGGTGGAGACCCAGTACTTC. Translating it yields CSAPRGPGVVETQYF.

The rearrangement joins TRBV4-1 to TRBJ1-4, with 7 bases fitting TRBD1. CDR1 is MGHRA, CDR2 YSYEKL, per germline. V shed 0 bases, J shed 6 bases, and the junction held 7 bases outside the gene matches. The CDR3 is 16 residues long. The CDR3 bases are TGCGCCAGCAGCCAAGAAGGTAACAGGGGTGATGAAAAACTGTTTTTT. Translating gives CASSQEGNRGDEKLFF.

Worth noting for this clonotype: This sequence may be a read error, since a much larger clone differs from it by one base. It is likely a read error, because the conserved phenylalanine at the end of the CDR3 is missing. V usage is TRBV9 and J usage is TRBJ2-7; 8 nucleotides align to TRBD1. Trimming at V came to 0 bases and at J to 2 bases, leaving 4 bases not matched to a gene. The CDR3 has 15 residues. Germline V gene sequence: CDR1 SGDLS, CDR2 YYNGEE. CDR3 sequence: CASSVGATGAYEQYL. CDR3 nucleotide sequence: TGTGCCAGCAGCGTAGGGGCGACAGGGGCCTACGAGCAGTACCTC.

This sequence joins TRBV7-9 and TRBJ1-1, with no clear D. V shed 7 bases and J shed 4 bases, with 25 bases lying between them. The CDR3 extends over 17 amino acids. Germline V gene lookup returns CDR1 SEHNR and CDR2 FQNEAQ (reference sequence). CDR3 sequence reads: CASTYFPAGKGRTEAFF. The CDR3 nucleotides read TGTGCCAGCACCTACTTCCCGGCAGGAAAAGGCCGCACTGAAGCTTTCTTT.

The chain combines TRBV2 with TRBJ2-3; unclear D gene. The germline CDR1 and CDR2 sequences are SNHLY and FYNNEI. The CDR3 has 14 amino acids. V was cut by 4 bases and J by 0 bases, with 8 bases left in between. This CDR3 is CASSVSRSTDTQYF. CDR3 DNA sequence: TGTGCCAGCAGTGTATCCAGAAGCACAGATACGCAGTATTTT.

The table lists this clonotype with many counts. The chain is built from TRBV5-4 and TRBJ1-1; D unresolved. V was trimmed by 3 bases and J by 0 bases, leaving 9 bases between them. Germline V CDR1 and CDR2: SGHNT, YYREEE (reference sequence). The CDR3 has 14 residues. CDR3 loop: CASSSVGVNTEAFF. In nucleotides, the CDR3 is TGTGCCAGCAGCTCCGTCGGAGTGAACACTGAAGCTTTCTTT.

The chain uses TRBV5-5 and TRBJ1-1; D gene ambiguous. This CDR3 comprises 14 residues. Germline V gene lookup returns CDR1 SGHKS and CDR2 YYEKEE (reference sequence). V was clipped by 10 bases and J by 3 bases, with 19 bases between them. DNA for the CDR3: TGTGCCTGCGATTCGTGGGAGCAGGACACTGAAGCTTTCTTT. It encodes CACDSWEQDTEAFF.

This clonotype came up a few times. The chain combines TRBV5-1 with TRBJ2-5, with D tentatively TRBD2 (5 bases). There are 14 residues in the CDR3. V was pared by 3 bases and J by 2 bases, with 11 bases between. Looked up from germline, CDR1 is SGHRS and CDR2 is YFSETQ. The chain's CDR3 is CASSSPGTQETQYF. The CDR3 DNA follows: TGCGCCAGCAGCTCCCCGGGAACACAAGAGACCCAGTACTTC.

This clonotype turned up a few times. The CDR3 region has the DNA TGCGCCAGCAGCCAAGATTGGGGCCAAATGGTCCATCAGCCCCAGCATTTT. It codes for CASSQDWGQMVHQPQHF. The chain is built from TRBV4-3 and TRBJ1-5; a possible D gene is TRBD1 (5 bases). Germline assignment: CDR1 LGHNA and CDR2 YSLEER. The CDR3 loop spans 17 amino acids. The V end was cut by 0 bases, the J end by 5 bases, with 17 bases between.

V gene TRBV27 combines with J gene TRBJ2-5; tentative D call: TRBD1 (6 bases). The CDR3 is 15 residues long. Trimming stripped 9 bases from V and 0 bases from J, with 17 bases between. The germline CDR1 and CDR2 sequences are MNHEY and SMNVEV (reference sequence). The CDR3 loop is CARIGTYMYQETQYF. In nucleotides, the CDR3 is TGTGCCAGGATCGGGACATACATGTACCAAGAGACCCAGTACTTC.

In regard to this clonotype: An end of the junction differs from the germline gene, which may be a read error. The chain combines TRBV2 with TRBJ2-7; a weak D match, TRBD2 (5 bases). The J call may be incorrect, as the DNA end agrees better with TRBJ2-1. The germline CDR1 and CDR2 sequences are SNHLY and FYNNEI. The CDR3 is made up of 15 amino acids. The CDR3 protein is CASTESGLAINEQFF. CDR3 DNA sequence: TGTGCCAGCACTGAAAGTGGTCTAGCCATCAATGAGCAGTTCTTC.

Concerning this clonotype: At one of its ends the junction is not consistent with the germline gene, which may arise from a read error. The rearrangement uses TRBV7-2 and TRBJ1-1; 7 bases line up with TRBD1. The CDR3 is 15 amino acids. Per the germline V gene, CDR1 is SGHTA and CDR2 is FQGNSA. CDR3: CASSLEQGSNTEAFF. In DNA, the CDR3 is TGTGCCAGCAGTTTAGAACAGGGGTCCAACACTGAAGCTTTCTTT.

This clonotype was picked up one time. One base away lies a much larger clone, so this may be a sequencing read error. This chain connects TRBV20-1 to TRBJ1-5; tentatively, D is TRBD1 (5 bases). The V end was cut by 5 bases, the J end by 0 bases, with 20 bases between. The CDR3 is 17 amino acids. Germline lookup yields CDR1 DFQATT and CDR2 SNEGSKA (reference sequence). Here the CDR3 DNA reads TGCAGTGCTCCCCAGGGAGTCGGCCAGACTAGCAATCAGCCCCAGCATTTT. Protein: CSAPQGVGQTSNQPQHF.